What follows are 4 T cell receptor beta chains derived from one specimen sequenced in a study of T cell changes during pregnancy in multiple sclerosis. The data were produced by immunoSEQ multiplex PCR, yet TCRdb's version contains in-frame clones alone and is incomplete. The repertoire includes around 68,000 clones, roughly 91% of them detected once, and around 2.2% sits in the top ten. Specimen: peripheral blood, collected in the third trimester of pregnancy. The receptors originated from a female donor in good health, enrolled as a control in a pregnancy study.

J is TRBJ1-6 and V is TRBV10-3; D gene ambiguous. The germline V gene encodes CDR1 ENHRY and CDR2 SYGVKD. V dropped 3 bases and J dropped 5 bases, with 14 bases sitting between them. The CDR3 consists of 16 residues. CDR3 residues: CAISDSEVFHNSPLHF. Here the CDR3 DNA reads TGTGCCATCAGTGACTCCGAGGTTTTTCATAATTCACCCCTCCACTTT.

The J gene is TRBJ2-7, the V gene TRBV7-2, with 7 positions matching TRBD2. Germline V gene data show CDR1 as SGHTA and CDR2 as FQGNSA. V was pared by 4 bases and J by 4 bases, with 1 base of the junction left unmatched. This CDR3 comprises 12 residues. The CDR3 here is CASSYGGYEQYF. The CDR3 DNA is TGTGCCAGCAGCTACGGGGGGTACGAGCAGTACTTC.

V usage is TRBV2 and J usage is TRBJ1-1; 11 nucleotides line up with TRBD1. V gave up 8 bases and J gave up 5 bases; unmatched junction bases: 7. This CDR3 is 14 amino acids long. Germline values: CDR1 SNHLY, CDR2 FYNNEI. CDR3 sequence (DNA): TGTGCCAGCTCCCGGACAGGGGGCCTAACTGAAGCTTTCTTT. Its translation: CASSRTGGLTEAFF.

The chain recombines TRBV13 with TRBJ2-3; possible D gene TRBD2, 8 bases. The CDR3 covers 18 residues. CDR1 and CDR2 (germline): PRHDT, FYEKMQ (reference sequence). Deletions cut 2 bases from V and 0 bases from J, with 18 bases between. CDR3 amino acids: CASSLFSGGTVSTDTQYF. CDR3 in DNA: TGTGCCAGCAGCTTATTTTCGGGGGGGACAGTCAGCACAGATACGCAGTATTTT.